The 15 T cell receptor beta chains listed next were all sequenced from one sample in a study of cytomegalovirus exposure and HLA in healthy donors. The study ran its PCR with 60 Vbeta and 13 Jbeta primers. Profiling relied on immunoSEQ multiplex PCR, and the TCRdb table lists in-frame clones only, not all of them. The repertoire holds about 67,000 clones, with approximately 71% as singletons. Sequencing was done on a sample of PBMCs. Every receptor here comes from a woman in her 30s in good health and CMV-seronegative.

The chain employs TRBV25-1 and TRBJ1-4, with TRBD1 identical over 7 bases. The CDR3 contains 13 residues. V lost 5 bases and J lost 6; bases outside the gene matches: 3. Germline CDR1 and CDR2: MGHDK and SYGVNS. The CDR3 is CASSWTGHEKLFF. As DNA, the CDR3 is TGTGCCAGCAGTTGGACAGGCCATGAAAAACTGTTTTTT.

This clone has a single count. V is TRBV4-1 and J is TRBJ2-1, with 12 bases matching TRBD2. CDR1 and CDR2 from the germline V gene are MGHRA and YSYEKL. V lost 0 bases and J lost 7; bases outside the gene matches: 4. The CDR3 is 16 residues long. In DNA form, the CDR3 reads TGCGCCAGCAGCCAAGAACGGCTAGCGGGGGGGAATGAGCAGTTCTTC. Residues: CASSQERLAGGNEQFF.

This chain uses TRBV4-1 with TRBJ2-7; 10 nucleotides agree with TRBD1. The CDR3 covers 15 residues. Germline CDR1 is MGHRA and CDR2 is YSYEKL. V shed 6 bases and J 6 bases; nucleotides not matched to a gene: 11. In DNA form, the CDR3 reads TGCGCCAGCAGGACGACAGGGGGCTTATCGGGCGAGCAGTACTTC. It specifies CASRTTGGLSGEQYF.

Concerning this clone itself: Germline is not matched at one junction end, which may reflect a read error. The rearrangement joins TRBV5-1 to TRBJ1-1, with 10 bases matching TRBD1. Germline CDR1 and CDR2: SGHRS and YFSETQ. The CDR3 consists of 15 residues. CDR3 sequence: CASSVGWDRGTEAFF. The CDR3 DNA reads TGTGCCAGCAGCGTTGGGTGGGACAGGGGAACTGAAGCTTTCTTT. Full variable domain (rest looked up from reference TRBV5-1 and TRBJ1-1): KAGVTQTPRYLIKTRGQQVTLSCSPISGHRSVSWYQQTPGQGLQFLFEYFSETQRNKGNFPGRFSGRQFSNSRSEMNVSTLELGDSALYLCASSVGWDRGTEAFFGQGTRLTVV.

This clone was seen a handful of times. The V and J genes are TRBV4-1 and TRBJ1-1; no reliable D call. Germline V lookup: CDR1 MGHRA, CDR2 YSYEKL. The CDR3 loop spans 14 amino acids. V gave up 2 bases and J gave up 1 base, with 8 bases separating them. Here the CDR3 reads CASSQNHRNTEAFF. In DNA, the CDR3 is TGCGCCAGCAGCCAAAATCACAGGAACACTGAAGCTTTCTTT.

The chain recombines TRBV2 with TRBJ2-7, with 8 bases fitting TRBD2. V lost 9 bases, J lost 2 bases, and 3 bases stayed unmatched. This CDR3 region has 12 residues. In germline, CDR1 is SNHLY, CDR2 FYNNEI. This CDR3 is CARPGLAYEQYF. CDR3 DNA sequence: TGTGCCAGGCCGGGACTAGCCTACGAGCAGTACTTC.

This clone was counted once. V gene TRBV7-2 combines with J gene TRBJ1-4; 8 bases map to TRBD1. The CDR3 runs 14 residues. Germline CDR1 reads SGHTA; CDR2 reads FQGNSA. The trim removed 3 bases at V and 6 bases at J, leaving 3 bases unmatched. Here the CDR3 reads CASSFSGGHEKLFF. As DNA, the CDR3 is TGTGCCAGCAGCTTTTCAGGGGGCCATGAAAAACTGTTTTTT.

This sequence joins TRBV11-3 and TRBJ2-1; possibly TRBD2 for D (6 bases). With 0 bases removed from V and 10 bases from J, the gap between germline ends came to 10 bases. CDR1 SGHNT and CDR2 YENEEA come from the germline V gene. The CDR3 totals 13 residues. The CDR3: CASSLDRTTEQFF. DNA for the CDR3: TGTGCCAGCAGCTTAGATCGGACTACCGAGCAGTTCTTC.

The chain carries TRBV6-5 and TRBJ2-2; D may be TRBD1 (5 bases). Trimming took off 6 bases at V and 5 bases at J, with 7 bases between the two ends. There are 12 residues in the CDR3. Germline assignment: CDR1 MNHEY and CDR2 SVGAGI. CDR3 in amino acids: CASSKGTGELFF. In DNA, the CDR3 is TGTGCCAGCAGCAAGGGGACCGGGGAGCTGTTTTTT.

There are a few counts of this clone. This sequence joins TRBV5-6 and TRBJ2-5; 7 bases match TRBD1. The J segment lost 5 bases and the V segment lost 4 bases, leaving 11 bases of the junction unmatched. Germline lookup yields CDR1 SGHDT and CDR2 YYEEEE. This CDR3 has 15 residues. The CDR3 nucleotides are TGTGCCAGCAGCCCCGAGGGCTACAGGGGTGAGACCCAGTACTTC. Amino acid sequence: CASSPEGYRGETQYF.

The chain combines TRBV29-1 with TRBJ2-1; 8 bases match TRBD1. The CDR3 runs to 15 residues. V gave up 4 bases and J gave up 1 base; unmatched junction bases: 6. Germline V CDR1 and CDR2: SQVTM, ANQGSEA. CDR3 amino acids: CSVGGQVGSYNEQFF. In nucleotides, the CDR3 is TGCAGCGTTGGGGGACAGGTAGGGTCCTACAATGAGCAGTTCTTC.

About this clone: One end of the junction fails to match germline, which may point to a read error. This chain uses TRBV7-9 with TRBJ2-7; D unresolved. Germline assignment: CDR1 SEHNR and CDR2 FQNEAQ (reference sequence). The CDR3 spans 12 residues. The CDR3: CSSSLDTNEQYF. In DNA, the CDR3 is TGTTCCAGCAGCTTAGACACCAACGAGCAGTACTTC.

This chain joins TRBV5-1 and TRBJ1-3, with TRBD1 as a possible D gene (5 bases). V was trimmed by 0 bases and J by 0 bases, leaving 10 bases between them. The CDR3 is 16 amino acids. CDR1 and CDR2 from the germline V gene are SGHRS and YFSETQ. This CDR3 is CASSLEGLNSGNTIYF. In nucleotides, the CDR3 is TGCGCCAGCAGCTTGGAGGGGTTGAACTCTGGAAACACCATATATTTT.

This chain connects TRBV7-4 to TRBJ1-1; 7 bases match TRBD1. The CDR3 consists of 14 residues. Germline values: CDR1 SGHVT, CDR2 SQSDAQ. Trimming took 1 base from V and 3 from J; bases not matched to a gene: 2. The CDR3 loop reads CASSLEGADTEAFF. CDR3 DNA sequence: TGTGCCAGCAGCTTAGAGGGGGCGGACACTGAAGCTTTCTTT.

This clone occurred a few times. The V call is TRBV4-1, the J call TRBJ1-5; no definite D call. Germline CDR1 reads MGHRA; CDR2 reads YSYEKL. This CDR3 contains 15 residues. V shed 1 base and J shed 0 bases, with 7 bases lying between them. CDR3 region: CASSQVTNSNQPQHF. The CDR3 DNA is TGCGCCAGCAGCCAAGTTACTAATAGCAATCAGCCCCAGCATTTT.